These 6 T cell receptor beta chains were sequenced from one sample in a study of blood T cell repertoires in COVID-19. The protocol was immunoSEQ multiplex PCR, while the TCRdb copy is restricted to in-frame clones and leaves out a portion. The sample gives about 230,000 clones, over 80% of which show up once; 2% to 3% is in the top ten. Sequencing was performed on peripheral blood. The receptors come from a woman between 65 and 79 years old with active or convalescent COVID-19.

This chain uses TRBV28 with TRBJ1-2; a weak D match, TRBD1 (5 bases). Germline CDR1 is MDHEN and CDR2 is SYDVKM. The CDR3 extends over 13 amino acids. V was cut by 2 bases and J by 8 bases, with 12 bases left in between. The CDR3 sequence is CASSLRTGVGYTF. CDR3 DNA: TGTGCCAGCAGTTTAAGAACAGGTGTAGGCTACACCTTC.

The chain is built from TRBV6-5 and TRBJ1-2, with 7 bases lining up with TRBD1. Per the germline V gene, CDR1 is MNHEY and CDR2 is SVGAGI. V was pared by 4 bases and J by 3 bases, with 5 bases of the junction left unmatched. The CDR3 is 14 amino acids. CDR3 region: CASSFRTGHYGYTF. For the CDR3, the DNA is TGTGCCAGCAGTTTCAGGACAGGCCACTATGGCTACACCTTC.

The chain uses TRBV28 and TRBJ2-7; TRBD1 is a possible D gene (6 bases). The CDR3 length is 13 residues. CDR1 and CDR2 from the germline V gene are MDHEN and SYDVKM. Trimming removed 6 bases at V and 2 bases at J, with 11 bases between. The CDR3 loop is CASRTGRAYEQYF. The CDR3 bases are TGTGCCAGCAGGACAGGACGTGCCTACGAGCAGTACTTC.

The chain carries TRBV2 and TRBJ1-1; D remains ambiguous. This CDR3 spans 14 amino acids. V lost 5 bases and J 4 bases, leaving 14 bases between the germline ends. Germline loops: CDR1 SNHLY, CDR2 FYNNEI. The CDR3 sequence is CASSTWVAGTEAFF. The CDR3 nucleotides are TGTGCCAGCAGTACATGGGTGGCAGGCACTGAAGCTTTCTTT. The whole variable domain, filled in from reference TRBV2 and TRBJ1-1, reads EPEVTQTPSHQVTQMGQEVILRCVPISNHLYFYWYRQILGQKVEFLVSFYNNEISEKSEIFDDQFSVERPDGSNFTLKIRSTKLEDSAMYFCASSTWVAGTEAFFGQGTRLTVV.

The chain combines TRBV6-4 with TRBJ1-6; D is unclear. The germline gives CDR1 MRHNA, CDR2 SNTAGT. Trimming cost V 0 bases and J 8 bases, with 14 bases left between them. This CDR3 comprises 16 residues. CDR3 amino acids: CASSDSPNSVDSPLHF. The CDR3 DNA is TGTGCCAGCAGTGACTCACCGAATTCAGTTGATTCACCCCTCCACTTT.

This chain joins TRBV29-1 and TRBJ2-6, with D uncertain. V shed 7 bases and J shed 4 bases, with 14 bases lying between them. The CDR3 has 14 residues. Germline V lookup: CDR1 SQVTM, CDR2 ANQGSEA. The CDR3 loop is CSARSGSGANVLTF. DNA for the CDR3: TGCAGCGCCCGCTCGGGTTCCGGGGCCAACGTCCTGACTTTC.